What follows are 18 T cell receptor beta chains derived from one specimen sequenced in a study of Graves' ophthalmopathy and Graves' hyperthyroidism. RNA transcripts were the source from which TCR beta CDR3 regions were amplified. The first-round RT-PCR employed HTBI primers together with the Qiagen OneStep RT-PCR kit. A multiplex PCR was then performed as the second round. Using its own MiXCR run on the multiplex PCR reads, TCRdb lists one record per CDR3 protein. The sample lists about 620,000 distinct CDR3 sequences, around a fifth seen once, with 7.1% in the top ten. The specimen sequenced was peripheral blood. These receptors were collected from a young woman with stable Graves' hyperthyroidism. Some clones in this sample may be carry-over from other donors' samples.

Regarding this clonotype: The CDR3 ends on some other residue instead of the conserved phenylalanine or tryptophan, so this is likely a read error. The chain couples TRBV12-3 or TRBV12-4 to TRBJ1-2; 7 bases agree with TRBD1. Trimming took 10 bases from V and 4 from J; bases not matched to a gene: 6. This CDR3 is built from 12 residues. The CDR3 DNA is TGTGCCACTCAGACAGGGCGCTATGGCTACACCTAC. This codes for CATQTGRYGYTY.

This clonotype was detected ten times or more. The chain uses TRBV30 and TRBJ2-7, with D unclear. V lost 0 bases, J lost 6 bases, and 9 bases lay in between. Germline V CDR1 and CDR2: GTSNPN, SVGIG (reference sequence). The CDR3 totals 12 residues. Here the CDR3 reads CAWSVPPVEQYF. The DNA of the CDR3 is TGTGCCTGGAGTGTACCTCCGGTCGAGCAGTACTTC.

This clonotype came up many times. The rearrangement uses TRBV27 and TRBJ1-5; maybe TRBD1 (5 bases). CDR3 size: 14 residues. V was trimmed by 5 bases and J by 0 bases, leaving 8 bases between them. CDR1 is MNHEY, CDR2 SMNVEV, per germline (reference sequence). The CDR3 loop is CASSRGDSNQPQHF. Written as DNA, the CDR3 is TGTGCCAGCAGTAGAGGGGATAGCAATCAGCCCCAGCATTTT.

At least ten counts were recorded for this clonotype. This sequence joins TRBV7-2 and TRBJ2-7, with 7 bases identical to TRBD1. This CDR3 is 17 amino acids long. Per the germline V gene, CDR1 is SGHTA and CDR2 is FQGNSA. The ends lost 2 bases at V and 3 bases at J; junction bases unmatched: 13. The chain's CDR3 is CASSLSDRDFPLYEQYF. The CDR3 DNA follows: TGTGCCAGCAGCTTAAGCGACAGGGATTTCCCTCTCTACGAGCAGTACTTC.

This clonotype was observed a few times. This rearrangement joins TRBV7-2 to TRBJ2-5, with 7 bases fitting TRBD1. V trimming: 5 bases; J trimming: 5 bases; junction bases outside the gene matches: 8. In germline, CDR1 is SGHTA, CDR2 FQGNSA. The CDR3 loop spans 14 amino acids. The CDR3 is CASSRQGVMETQYF. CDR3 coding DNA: TGTGCCAGCAGCCGACAGGGTGTGATGGAGACCCAGTACTTC.

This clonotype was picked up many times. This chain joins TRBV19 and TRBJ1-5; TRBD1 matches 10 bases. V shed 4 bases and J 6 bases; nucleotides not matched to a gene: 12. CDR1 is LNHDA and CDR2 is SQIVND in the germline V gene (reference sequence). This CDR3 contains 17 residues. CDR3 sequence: CASSTRPGQGFSQPQHF. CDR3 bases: TGTGCCAGTAGTACCCGACCGGGACAGGGGTTTAGTCAGCCCCAGCATTTT. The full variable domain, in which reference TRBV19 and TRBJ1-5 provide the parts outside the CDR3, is DGGITQSPKYLFRKEGQNVTLSCEQNLNHDAMYWYRQDPGQGLRLIYYSQIVNDFQKGDIAEGYSVSREKKESFPLTVTSAQKNPTAFYLCASSTRPGQGFSQPQHFGDGTRLSIL.

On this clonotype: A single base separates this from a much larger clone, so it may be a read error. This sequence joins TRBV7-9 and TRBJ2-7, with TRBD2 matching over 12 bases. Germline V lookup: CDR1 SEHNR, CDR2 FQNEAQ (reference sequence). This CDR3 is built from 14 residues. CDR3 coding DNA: TGTGCCAGCAGCCCTGGACTAGCGGGGTGGGAGCAGTGCTTC. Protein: CASSPGLAGWEQCF.

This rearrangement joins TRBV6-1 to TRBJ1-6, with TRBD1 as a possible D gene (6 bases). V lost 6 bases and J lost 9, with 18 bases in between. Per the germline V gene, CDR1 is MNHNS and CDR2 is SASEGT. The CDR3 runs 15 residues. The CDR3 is CASSAQSRGTSPLHF. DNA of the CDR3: TGTGCCAGCAGCGCCCAGAGCAGGGGTACTTCACCCCTCCACTTT.

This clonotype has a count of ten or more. CDR3: CASRSLRLGGGYEQYF. CDR3 coding DNA: TGTGCCAGCAGATCCCTCAGGTTAGGGGGAGGTTACGAGCAGTACTTC. The chain carries TRBV11-2 and TRBJ2-7; D tentatively reads TRBD1 or TRBD2 (6 bases each). This CDR3 is built from 16 residues. The V gene's germline CDR1 is SGHAT and CDR2 FQNNGV. The V end was cut by 6 bases, the J end by 4 bases, with 22 bases between.

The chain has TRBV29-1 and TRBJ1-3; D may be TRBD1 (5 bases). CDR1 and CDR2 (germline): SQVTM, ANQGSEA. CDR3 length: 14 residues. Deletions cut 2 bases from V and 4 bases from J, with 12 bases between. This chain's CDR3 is CSVEQRRAGNTIYF. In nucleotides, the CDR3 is TGCAGCGTTGAACAACGCAGGGCCGGAAACACCATATATTTT.

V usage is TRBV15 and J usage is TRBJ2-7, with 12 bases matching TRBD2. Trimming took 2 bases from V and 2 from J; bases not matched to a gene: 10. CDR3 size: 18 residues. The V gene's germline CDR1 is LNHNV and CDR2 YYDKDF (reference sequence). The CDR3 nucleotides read TGTGCCACCAGCAGACAGACTAGCGGGAGATTATCGGCCTACGAGCAGTACTTC. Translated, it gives CATSRQTSGRLSAYEQYF.

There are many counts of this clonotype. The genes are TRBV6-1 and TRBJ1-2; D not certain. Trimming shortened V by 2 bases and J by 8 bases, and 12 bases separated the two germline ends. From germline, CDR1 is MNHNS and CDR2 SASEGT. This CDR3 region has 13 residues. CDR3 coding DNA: TGTGCCAGCAGTGAAATGAGGGCTTGGGGCTACACCTTC. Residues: CASSEMRAWGYTF.

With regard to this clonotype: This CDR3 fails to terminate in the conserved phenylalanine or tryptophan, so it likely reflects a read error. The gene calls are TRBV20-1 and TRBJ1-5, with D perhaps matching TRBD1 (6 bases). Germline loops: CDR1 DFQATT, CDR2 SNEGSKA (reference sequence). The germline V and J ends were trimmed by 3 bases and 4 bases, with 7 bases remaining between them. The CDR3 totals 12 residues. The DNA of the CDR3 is TGCAGTGCTAGGCAGGGGAATCAGCCCCAGCATGTT. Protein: CSARQGNQPQHV.

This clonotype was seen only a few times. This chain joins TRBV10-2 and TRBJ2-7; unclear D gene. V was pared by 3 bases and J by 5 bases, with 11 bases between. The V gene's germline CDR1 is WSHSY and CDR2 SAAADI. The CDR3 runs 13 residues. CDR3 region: CASSEREMNEQYF. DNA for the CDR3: TGCGCCAGCAGTGAAAGGGAAATGAACGAGCAGTACTTC.

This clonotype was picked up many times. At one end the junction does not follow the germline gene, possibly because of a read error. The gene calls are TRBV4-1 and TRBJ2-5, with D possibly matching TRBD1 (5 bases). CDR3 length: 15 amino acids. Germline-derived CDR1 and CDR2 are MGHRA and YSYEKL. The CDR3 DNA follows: TGCGCCAGCAGGCAAGCTGTTGGGGCAGAAGAGACCCAGTACTTC. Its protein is CASRQAVGAEETQYF.

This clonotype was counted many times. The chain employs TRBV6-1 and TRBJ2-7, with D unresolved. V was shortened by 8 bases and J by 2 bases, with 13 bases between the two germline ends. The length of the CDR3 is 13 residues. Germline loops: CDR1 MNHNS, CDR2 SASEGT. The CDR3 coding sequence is TGTGCCAGCGGCGTAGACACTACCTACGAGCAGTACTTC. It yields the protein CASGVDTTYEQYF.

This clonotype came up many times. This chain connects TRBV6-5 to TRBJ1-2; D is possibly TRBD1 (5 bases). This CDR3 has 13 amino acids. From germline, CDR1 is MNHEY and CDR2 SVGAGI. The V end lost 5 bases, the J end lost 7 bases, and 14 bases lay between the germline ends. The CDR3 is CASSQGGGVGYTF. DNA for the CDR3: TGTGCCAGCAGTCAGGGCGGGGGAGTTGGCTACACCTTC.

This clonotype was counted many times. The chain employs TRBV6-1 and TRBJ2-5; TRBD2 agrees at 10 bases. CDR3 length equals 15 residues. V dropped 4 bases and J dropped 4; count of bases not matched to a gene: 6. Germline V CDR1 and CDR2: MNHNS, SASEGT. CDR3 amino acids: CASSGAAGGLETQYF. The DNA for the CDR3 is TGTGCCAGCAGTGGAGCAGCGGGAGGGTTAGAGACCCAGTACTTC.